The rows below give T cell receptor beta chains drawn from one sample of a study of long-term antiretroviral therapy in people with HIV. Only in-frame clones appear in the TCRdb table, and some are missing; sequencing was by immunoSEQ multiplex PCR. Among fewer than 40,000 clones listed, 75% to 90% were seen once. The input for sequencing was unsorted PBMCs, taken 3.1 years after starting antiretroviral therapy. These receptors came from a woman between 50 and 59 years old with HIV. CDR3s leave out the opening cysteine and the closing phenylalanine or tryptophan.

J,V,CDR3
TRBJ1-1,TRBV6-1,ASSGDRVGTEAF
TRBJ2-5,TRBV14,ASSHIAGGETQY
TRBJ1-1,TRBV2,ASSEGGGIFTEAF
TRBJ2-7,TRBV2,ASSEWGGAGGEQY
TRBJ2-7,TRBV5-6,ASSNGRLREQY
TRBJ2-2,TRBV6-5,ASSTVETGELF
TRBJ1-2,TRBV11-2,ASSSHTRTYYT
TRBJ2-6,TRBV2,ASSPIPETAT
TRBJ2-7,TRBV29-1,SVLGGFYEQY
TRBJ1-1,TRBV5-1,ASSLDQNTEAF
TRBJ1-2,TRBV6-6,ASSTQGHSYGYT
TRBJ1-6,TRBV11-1,ASSLVGLGSPLH
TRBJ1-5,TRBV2,ASSERSNQPQH
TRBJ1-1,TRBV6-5,ASRNRDSTEAF
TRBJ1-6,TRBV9,ASSVGGGVSNSPLH
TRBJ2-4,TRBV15,ATSRDGTGGSGAKNIQY
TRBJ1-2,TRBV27,ASSPQGPNYGYT
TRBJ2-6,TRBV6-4,ASRALTGSGANVLT
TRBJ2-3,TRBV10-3,AISDSGRTDTQY
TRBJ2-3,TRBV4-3,ASSQGINGGGATDTQY
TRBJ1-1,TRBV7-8,ASSVDPRGPTEAF
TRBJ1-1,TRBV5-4,ASSLAGLRNTEAF
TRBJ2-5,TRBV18,ASQGVDETQY
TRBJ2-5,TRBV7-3,ASSFTGGETQY
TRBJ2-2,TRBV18,ASSLATNTGELF
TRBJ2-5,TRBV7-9,ASRPGGAGETQY
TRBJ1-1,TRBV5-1,ASSLDVMNTEAF
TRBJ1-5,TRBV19,ASSIDGGRNQPQH
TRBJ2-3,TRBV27,ASTWGKGTDTQY
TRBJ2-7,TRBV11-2,ASSYWGEDYEQY
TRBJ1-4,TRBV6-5,ASRSVGEKLF
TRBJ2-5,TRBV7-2,ASSWTQQRGAGETQY
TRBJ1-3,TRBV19,ASSIGGALSGNTIY
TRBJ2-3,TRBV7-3,ASSLKGGPSTDTQY
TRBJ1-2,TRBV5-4,ASSWGRGQTRGYT
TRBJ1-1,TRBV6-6,ASSYTRDSEAF
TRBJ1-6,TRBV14,ASSQLGRDSPLH
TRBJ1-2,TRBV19,ASSIGPGGSYGYT
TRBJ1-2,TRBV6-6,ATSTAGTGGTGYT
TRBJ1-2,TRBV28,ASSLMGGYT
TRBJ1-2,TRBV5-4,ASSTGGGGGDYGYT
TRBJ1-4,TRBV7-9,ASSGTQGGNEKLF
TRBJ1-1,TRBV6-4,ASRAGTDRETEAF
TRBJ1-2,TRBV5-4,ASSASGDPGYT